A selection of T cell receptor beta chains follows, all from one sample in a study of cytomegalovirus exposure and HLA in healthy donors. Here immunoSEQ multiplex PCR was the method, and the copy in TCRdb shows in-frame clones only, minus some. The repertoire holds roughly 99,000 clones, 70% to 80% seen once, with 2.5% to 3.5% in the top ten. Input material: PBMCs. The origin of the receptors is a male donor in good health and CMV-seropositive. Both conserved end residues are part of each CDR3. The order of the fields is V gene, clone size, D gene, J gene, CDR3 protein, CDR3 DNA. The D gene is left open where the match is weak. Clone size is stated in some rows and not others, as once, few, many or a class when expanded.

>TRBV5-1|-|-|TRBJ1-3
CASSLQTGNTIYF
TGCGCCAGCAGCCTACAGACTGGAAACACCATATATTTT
>TRBV7-9|-|-|TRBJ2-5
CSSSYGQRETQYF
TGTTCCAGCAGCTATGGACAGAGGGAGACCCAGTACTTC
>TRBV19|-|-|TRBJ2-3
CASSLGLRTDTQYF
TGTGCCAGTAGTTTGGGACTTCGCACAGATACGCAGTATTTT
>TRBV15|-|-|TRBJ2-7
CATSISRAGAYEQYF
TGTGCCACCAGCATCTCGAGGGCTGGAGCCTACGAGCAGTACTTC
>TRBV6-4|-|-|TRBJ1-6
CASSALEGSGNSPLHF
TGTGCCAGCAGTGCTCTCGAGGGATCGGGTAATTCACCCCTCCACTTT
>TRBV7-9|-|TRBD1|TRBJ2-7
CASSLADRTGGNEQYF
TGTGCCAGCAGCTTAGCGGACCGGACAGGGGGCAACGAGCAGTACTTC
>TRBV5-1|-|-|TRBJ2-1
CASSPGSAPNEQFF
TGCGCCAGCAGCCCCGGGAGCGCCCCCAATGAGCAGTTCTTC
>TRBV4-1|-|-|TRBJ1-6
CASSPKDRDNSPLHF
TGCGCCAGCAGCCCCAAGGACAGAGATAATTCACCCCTCCACTTT
>TRBV4-3|-|TRBD1|TRBJ1-3
CASSQWFDRGVGNTIYF
TGCGCCAGCAGCCAATGGTTCGACAGGGGTGTAGGAAACACCATATATTTT
>TRBV15|-|TRBD2|TRBJ2-7
CATSRASGEQYF
TGTGCCACCAGCAGGGCTAGCGGCGAGCAGTACTTC
>TRBV18|-|TRBD2|TRBJ2-7
CASSPLTGGTYEQYF
TGTGCCAGCTCACCCCTCACGGGGGGTACCTACGAGCAGTACTTC
>TRBV5-1|-|TRBD1|TRBJ2-1
CASSLVPGGLSYNEQFF
TGCGCCAGCAGCTTGGTCCCAGGGGGCCTCTCCTACAATGAGCAGTTCTTC
>TRBV6-5|-|TRBD2|TRBJ2-3
CASSYVAGGSTDTQYF
TGTGCCAGCAGTTACGTGGCGGGGGGTTCCACAGATACGCAGTATTTT
>TRBV7-8|-|-|TRBJ2-7
CASSLDSGNYEQYF
TGTGCCAGCAGCTTAGATTCGGGGAACTACGAGCAGTACTTC
>TRBV9|-|TRBD2|TRBJ2-3
CASSVGTSGGTHTDTQYF
TGTGCCAGCAGCGTAGGTACTAGCGGGGGGACCCACACAGATACGCAGTATTTT
>TRBV4-3|-|-|TRBJ2-7
CASSQEGGSGDTPYEQYF
TGCGCCAGCAGCCAAGAAGGCGGTTCGGGGGATACCCCCTACGAGCAGTACTTC
>TRBV27|-|-|TRBJ1-1
CASSPGPRNTEAFF
TGTGCCAGCAGTCCTGGGCCTCGGAACACTGAAGCTTTCTTT
>TRBV5-6|-|-|TRBJ1-4
CASSLGRVGEKLFF
TGTGCCAGCAGCTTGGGCAGGGTAGGCGAAAAACTGTTTTTT
>TRBV30|-|-|TRBJ2-3
CAWSVAGASTDTQYF
TGTGCCTGGAGTGTAGCGGGTGCTAGCACAGATACGCAGTATTTT
>TRBV25-1|-|-|TRBJ1-5
CASSECLGHSNQPQHF
TGTGCCAGCAGTGAATGCTTAGGACATAGCAATCAGCCCCAGCATTTT
>TRBV7-9|-|-|TRBJ1-5
CASSPSGVGQPQHF
TGTGCCAGCAGCCCCTCGGGGGTCGGGCAGCCCCAGCATTTT
>TRBV5-1|-|-|TRBJ2-3
CASSLGGMTGTDTQYF
TGCGCCAGCAGCTTGGGCGGTATGACGGGCACAGATACGCAGTATTTT
>TRBV7-7|-|-|TRBJ2-3
CASSLTGAADTQYF
TGTGCTAGCAGCCTAACTGGGGCCGCAGATACGCAGTATTTT
>TRBV7-9|-|-|TRBJ2-2
CASSLAQGTTGELFF
TGTGCCAGCAGCTTAGCGCAGGGAACCACCGGGGAGCTGTTTTTT
>TRBV5-1|-|TRBD1|TRBJ1-3
CASSITGTGSRNTIYF
TGCGCCAGCAGCATAACCGGGACAGGGAGTCGAAACACCATATATTTT
>TRBV10-3|once|TRBD1|TRBJ2-7
CAIKGTGDPYEQYF
TGTGCCATCAAGGGGACAGGGGACCCCTACGAGCAGTACTTC
>TRBV30|-|TRBD1|TRBJ1-5
CAWSGQGKSQPQHF
TGTGCCTGGTCCGGACAGGGAAAGAGTCAGCCCCAGCATTTT
>TRBV5-8|few|-|TRBJ1-5
CASSFQPPAVQPQHF
TGTGCCAGCAGCTTTCAGCCTCCGGCGGTTCAGCCCCAGCATTTT
>TRBV5-1|-|TRBD1|TRBJ2-7
CASSWTGSNYEQYF
TGCGCCAGCAGCTGGACAGGGTCTAACTACGAGCAGTACTTC
>TRBV6-5|-|TRBD1|TRBJ1-4
CASRARDRGFGKLFF
TGTGCCAGCAGAGCTCGGGACAGGGGCTTTGGAAAACTGTTTTTT
>TRBV5-5|few|TRBD1|TRBJ2-5
CASSLQGALQETQYF
TGTGCCAGCAGCTTGCAGGGGGCCTTACAAGAGACCCAGTACTTC
>TRBV25-1|once|-|TRBJ2-1
CASSESLGQSYNEQFF
TGTGCCAGCAGTGAATCTCTGGGACAATCTTACAATGAGCAGTTCTTC
>TRBV4-1|-|-|TRBJ2-2
CASRIQKDTGELFF
TGCGCCAGCAGGATCCAGAAAGACACCGGGGAGCTGTTTTTT
>TRBV9|-|TRBD1|TRBJ1-4
CASSAATGTNEKLFF
TGTGCCAGCAGCGCCGCGACAGGGACTAATGAAAAACTGTTTTTT
>TRBV7-2|-|TRBD2|TRBJ2-5
CASSRGGRQETQYF
TGTGCCAGCAGCCGCGGGGGGAGGCAAGAGACCCAGTACTTC
>TRBV19|-|TRBD1|TRBJ2-2
CASSIGTGAGELFF
TGTGCCAGTAGTATAGGAACAGGGGCCGGGGAGCTGTTTTTT
>TRBV6-5|-|-|TRBJ1-2
CASSYSTGKSGYGYTF
TGTGCCAGCAGTTACTCTACAGGGAAGAGCGGCTATGGCTACACCTTC
>TRBV19|-|-|TRBJ2-7
CASSIGISNRGEQYF
TGTGCCAGTAGTATCGGCATATCGAATAGGGGTGAGCAGTACTTC
>TRBV29-1|-|-|TRBJ1-2
CSVEEPGDGYTF
TGCAGCGTTGAGGAGCCTGGTGATGGCTACACCTTC
>TRBV5-4|-|TRBD2|TRBJ2-1
CASSPILAGGPNEQFF
TGTGCCAGCAGCCCAATACTAGCGGGGGGGCCCAATGAGCAGTTCTTC
>TRBV13|-|TRBD2|TRBJ2-1
CASSSHSRLAGTPDEQFF
TGTGCCAGCAGCTCCCATTCCCGACTAGCGGGAACTCCGGATGAGCAGTTCTTC
>TRBV6-6|once|TRBD1|TRBJ1-2
CASTQLEGAYGYTF
TGTGCCAGCACCCAATTGGAGGGGGCCTATGGCTACACCTTC
>TRBV27|-|TRBD2|TRBJ2-1
CASRPGSGGNNEQFF
TGTGCCAGCAGGCCGGGTAGCGGGGGTAACAATGAGCAGTTCTTC
>TRBV29-1|-|TRBD1|TRBJ1-2
CSVARQGGEGYTF
TGCAGCGTTGCTCGACAGGGGGGAGAAGGCTACACCTTC
>TRBV5-6|-|-|TRBJ1-6
CASSLDPSRGSPLHF
TGTGCCAGCAGCTTGGATCCCTCCCGAGGTTCACCCCTCCACTTT
>TRBV2|-|-|TRBJ2-6
CASRVSGPGANVLTF
TGTGCCAGCAGAGTATCAGGGCCCGGGGCCAACGTCCTGACTTTC
>TRBV11-2|-|-|TRBJ1-1
CASSRNTGIRNTEAFF
TGTGCCAGCAGCCGTAATACGGGGATAAGGAACACTGAAGCTTTCTTT